The 13 T cell receptor beta chains presented below share a single source sample, sequenced in a study of T cell repertoires in cytomegalovirus infection. MiXCR, applied by TCRdb to the reads, yields one record per CDR3 protein. The sample has fewer than 950,000 distinct CDR3 sequences, approximately 32% seen once; the top ten hold around 12%. Their cognate antigens are unknown. The sample consisted of cultured CD8+ T cells from PBMCs, taken from culture after CMV antigen stimulation. The receptors derive from a human donor in good health (CMV status not recorded). Some clones in this sample may be carry-over from other donors' samples.

Of note for this clonotype: This sequence may be a read error, since a much larger clone differs from it by one base. The CDR3 DNA sequence: TGTGCCAGCAGCTTAGCGGAGGGGATTGAAGCTTTCTTT. This gives the protein CASSLAEGIEAFF. The chain joins TRBV7-9 to TRBJ1-1, with D possibly being TRBD1 (5 bases). Trimming cost V 0 bases and J 7 bases, with 9 bases left between them. Germline V lookup: CDR1 SEHNR, CDR2 FQNEAQ (reference sequence). The CDR3 has 13 residues.

V gene TRBV7-3 combines with J gene TRBJ1-3; D is possibly TRBD1 (6 bases). The CDR3 runs 18 residues. The germline V and J ends were trimmed by 6 bases and 0 bases, with 21 bases remaining between them. CDR1 and CDR2 from the germline V gene are SGHTA and FQGTGA. CDR3 coding DNA: TGTGCCAGCAGTAAGACGGGACACGGGCCCTTCTCTGGAAACACCATATATTTT. Translating it yields CASSKTGHGPFSGNTIYF.

This clonotype has only a few counts. The chain has TRBV7-8 and TRBJ2-3; D not certain. There are 14 residues in the CDR3. Germline lookup yields CDR1 SGHVS and CDR2 FQNEAQ. Deletions cut 5 bases from V and 6 bases from J, with 15 bases between. The CDR3 is CASSPRTSRDTQYF. As DNA, the CDR3 is TGTGCCAGCAGCCCCCGTACGAGCCGTGATACGCAGTATTTT.

The chain uses TRBV7-9 and TRBJ1-1, with D unclear. From germline, CDR1 is SEHNR and CDR2 FQNEAQ (reference sequence). The V gene lost 0 bases and the J gene lost 4 bases, with 12 bases spanning the gap. The CDR3 is made up of 15 amino acids. The CDR3 here is CASSLAVTDGTEAFF. CDR3 coding DNA: TGTGCCAGCAGCTTAGCCGTAACGGACGGCACTGAAGCTTTCTTT.

This clonotype was found a few times. The chain joins TRBV7-2 to TRBJ1-1; 7 nucleotides match TRBD1. V was clipped by 2 bases and J by 0 bases; unmatched bases: 9. The V gene's germline CDR1 is SGHTA and CDR2 FQGNSA. The CDR3 loop spans 17 amino acids. The CDR3 DNA sequence: TGTGCCAGCAGCTTACCCTGGGAGGGGGCTATGAACACTGAAGCTTTCTTT. It codes for CASSLPWEGAMNTEAFF.

In its sample, this clonotype was seen a few times. The chain combines TRBV4-3 with TRBJ1-2; weak D call: TRBD1 (5 bases). The V end lost 0 bases, the J end lost 2 bases, and 16 bases lay between the germline ends. CDR1 and CDR2 (germline): LGHNA, YSLEER. This CDR3 comprises 17 residues. CDR3 sequence (DNA): TGCGCCAGCAGCCAAGATTCTAGGGACGGTAGAAACTATGGCTACACCTTC. Amino acid sequence: CASSQDSRDGRNYGYTF.

This clonotype appeared a single time. The gene calls are TRBV6-5 and TRBJ1-1; a possible D gene is TRBD1 (6 bases). Trimming pared 5 bases from V and 3 bases from J, leaving 16 bases between. Germline V lookup: CDR1 MNHEY, CDR2 SVGAGI. CDR3 size: 15 residues. The CDR3 DNA sequence: TGTGCCAGCAGTCCGGACAGTCCTGGGGACACTGAAGCTTTCTTT. Translated: CASSPDSPGDTEAFF.

This clonotype appeared a few times. J is TRBJ1-5 and V is TRBV7-2; 7 nucleotides match TRBD1. Germline CDR1 and CDR2: SGHTA and FQGNSA. V lost 3 bases, J lost 0 bases, and 2 bases stayed unmatched. The CDR3 loop spans 15 amino acids. The CDR3 DNA follows: TGTGCCAGCAGCTTGACAGGGAATAGCAATCAGCCCCAGCATTTT. Protein: CASSLTGNSNQPQHF.

Notes on this clonotype: Because the CDR3's place on the DNA is in doubt, the DNA is left out and the CDR3 is given as listed by TCRdb. The rearrangement uses TRBV5-1 and TRBJ2-2. Germline CDR1 and CDR2: SGHRS and YFSETQ. The CDR3 is 13 residues long, counting both termini. CDR3: CASSLLRAGELFF.

This clonotype was seen a few times. The rearrangement links TRBV6-1 to TRBJ1-2; maybe TRBD1 (6 bases). CDR1 MNHNS and CDR2 SASEGT come from the germline V gene. Trimming left V 8 bases short and J 4 bases short, with 11 bases between. The CDR3 runs 12 residues. The CDR3, as DNA: TGTGCCAGCCTGGACAGCTCCTATGGCTACACCTTC. Its translation: CASLDSSYGYTF.

This clonotype was seen only a few times. V and J are TRBV13 and TRBJ1-6; possible D gene TRBD1, 6 bases. V dropped 0 bases and J dropped 2 bases, with 11 bases sitting between them. CDR1 is PRHDT and CDR2 is FYEKMQ in the germline V gene (reference sequence). The CDR3 contains 17 residues. The CDR3 DNA is TGTGCCAGCAGCTTAGGCGGACAGCTAACCTATAATTCACCCCTCCACTTT. Translating it yields CASSLGGQLTYNSPLHF.

The chain uses TRBV7-9 and TRBJ2-5; 16 nucleotides agree with TRBD2. Germline CDR1 SEHNR, CDR2 FQNEAQ (reference sequence). The CDR3 is 17 residues long. Germline trimming cut 5 bases from V and 3 bases from J; bases unmatched to any gene: 6. CDR3 in amino acids: CASSPTGTSGGEETQYF. For the CDR3, the DNA is TGTGCCAGCAGCCCTACCGGGACTAGCGGGGGGGAAGAGACCCAGTACTTC.

This clonotype was counted only a few times. The chain is built from TRBV11-1 and TRBJ2-3; 10 bases are a match to TRBD2. The CDR3 covers 15 residues. The V gene's germline CDR1 is SGHAT and CDR2 FQDESV (reference sequence). V shed 4 bases, J shed 4 bases, and the junction held 5 bases outside the gene matches. CDR3 DNA: TGTGCCAGCAGCTATACTAGCGGGGACGCAGATACGCAGTATTTT. Protein sequence: CASSYTSGDADTQYF. Full variable domain (rest looked up from reference TRBV11-1 and TRBJ2-3): EAEVAQSPRYKITEKSQAVAFWCDPISGHATLYWYRQILGQGPELLVQFQDESVVDDSQLPKDRFSAERLKGVDSTLKIQPAELGDSAMYLCASSYTSGDADTQYFGPGTRLTVL.